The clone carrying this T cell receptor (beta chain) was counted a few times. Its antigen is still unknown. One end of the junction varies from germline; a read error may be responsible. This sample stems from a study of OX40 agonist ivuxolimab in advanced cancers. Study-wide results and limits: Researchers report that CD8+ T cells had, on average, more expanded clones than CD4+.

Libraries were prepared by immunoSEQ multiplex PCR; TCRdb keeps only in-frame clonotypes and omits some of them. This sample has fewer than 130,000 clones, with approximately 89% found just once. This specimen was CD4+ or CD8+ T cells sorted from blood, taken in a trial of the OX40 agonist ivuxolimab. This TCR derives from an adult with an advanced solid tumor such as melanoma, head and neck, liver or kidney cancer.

The DNA for the CDR3 is TGTGCCAGCAGTTTATCTTCCAGGGTTCTTTTC. Protein product: CASSLSSRVLF. The V and J genes are TRBV28 and TRBJ1-2; TRBD1 is a possible D gene (5 bases). The CDR3 totals 11 residues. Germline V CDR1 and CDR2: MDHEN, SYDVKM.